This T cell receptor beta chain was observed in a study of T cell repertoires in cytomegalovirus infection. Study at large: An indication of both CMV infection and matching HLA type came from public TCR beta signatures.

In TCRdb, the reads were re-called with MiXCR into one record per CDR3 protein. The sample has about 310,000 distinct CDR3 sequences, roughly 25% seen once. This clonotype was seen a single time. What it binds is not known. Whole-study results and caveats: Ex vivo responses were dominated by HLA-C-restricted CMV-specific TCR beta clonotypes. Summed frequency of shared TCR beta families picked out CMV carriers who also had the relevant HLA.

Germline V gives CDR1 DFQATT, CDR2 SNEGSKA (reference sequence). V shed 0 bases and J shed 7 bases, with 8 bases lying between them. The CDR3 covers 12 residues. This rearrangement joins TRBV20-1 to TRBJ2-3; D is ambiguous. Specimen: cultured PBMCs, collected from culture after CMV antigen stimulation. The TCR comes from a human donor in good health (CMV status not recorded). Some clones in this sample may be carry-over from other donors' samples. CDR3 in DNA: TGCAGTGCTAGAGATCCGATTTATACGCAGTATTTT. Translation: CSARDPIYTQYF.